The 11 T cell receptor beta chains presented below share a single source sample, sequenced in a study of T-cell memory formation after mild COVID-19. TCRdb reanalysed the 5' RACE reads using MiXCR and keeps one entry per CDR3 protein. Among hundreds of thousands of distinct CDR3 sequences listed, about 22% were seen once. Sequences were obtained from PBMCs or a T cell subset sorted from them (not recorded which). These receptors were obtained from an adult woman who had mild COVID-19 (a few samples of this study predate the infection). Cell type and time point are not known.

This clonotype has a handful of counts. The chain carries TRBV7-2 and TRBJ2-7, with 12 bases that match TRBD2. Germline V gene sequence: CDR1 SGHTA, CDR2 FQGNSA. The CDR3 sequence is 15 residues long. J lost 8 bases, V lost 1 base, and 6 bases had no gene match. In nucleotides, the CDR3 is TGTGCCAGCAGCTTAGGACTAGCGGGAGACGTAAAGCAGTACTTC. It yields the protein CASSLGLAGDVKQYF. Looking up the rest from reference TRBV7-2 and TRBJ2-7 gives the full variable domain: GAGVSQSPSNKVTEKGKDVELRCDPISGHTALYWYRQSLGQGLEFLIYFQGNSAPDKSGLPSDRFSAERTGGSVSTLTIQRTQQEDSAVYLCASSLGLAGDVKQYFGPGTRLTVT.

This clonotype was seen a few times. The chain is built from TRBV6-2 or TRBV6-3 and TRBJ2-1, with D maybe TRBD2 (6 bases). V lost 3 bases and J lost 7, with 13 bases in between. Germline V gene sequence: CDR1 MNHEY, CDR2 SVGEGT. CDR3 length: 14 residues. The CDR3 coding sequence is TGTGCCAGCAGTTATGTGTGGGGGGTGAATGAGCAGTTCTTC. Translating it yields CASSYVWGVNEQFF.

V and J are TRBV3-1 and TRBJ2-7, with D hard to call. Germline assignment: CDR1 LGHDT and CDR2 YNNKEL (reference sequence). The CDR3 consists of 13 residues. The germline V and J ends were trimmed by 6 bases and 0 bases, with 9 bases remaining between them. The CDR3 reads CASRGALSYEQYF. CDR3 DNA sequence: TGTGCCAGCAGGGGTGCTCTCTCCTACGAGCAGTACTTC.

This clonotype was found a few times. J is TRBJ2-2 and V is TRBV12-3 or TRBV12-4, with D possibly TRBD2 on 6 matching bases. The CDR3 spans 14 residues. The ends were cut back, 6 bases at V and 4 bases at J, with 12 bases in the middle. CDR3 region: CASRAGGGTGELFF. The CDR3 region has the DNA TGTGCCAGCAGAGCGGGTGGTGGCACCGGGGAGCTGTTTTTT.

V gene TRBV7-9 combines with J gene TRBJ1-2; 9 bases map to TRBD1. V shed 3 bases and J 8 bases; nucleotides not matched to a gene: 4. The CDR3 is made up of 13 amino acids. Per germline, CDR1 SEHNR and CDR2 FQNEAQ (reference sequence). The CDR3 here is CASSFGQGQGYTF. Written as DNA, the CDR3 is TGTGCCAGCAGCTTTGGACAGGGGCAGGGCTACACCTTC.

The V and J genes are TRBV9 and TRBJ2-1, with 9 bases lining up with TRBD1. Germline values: CDR1 SGDLS, CDR2 YYNGEE. Unmatched junction bases numbered 3, after V lost 2 bases and J lost 6 bases. This CDR3 comprises 14 residues. Here the CDR3 DNA reads TGTGCCAGCAGCGTCTCGGGACAGGGCAATGAGCAGTTCTTC. It codes for CASSVSGQGNEQFF.

This clonotype was seen a few times. The J gene is TRBJ1-2, the V gene TRBV7-2; 7 positions agree with TRBD1. Trimming cost V 2 bases and J 2 bases; bases outside gene matches: 8. This CDR3 contains 16 residues. Germline values: CDR1 SGHTA, CDR2 FQGNSA. The CDR3, as DNA: TGTGCCAGCAGCTTATGGGGTCAGGGGGTAAACTATGGCTACACCTTC. It specifies CASSLWGQGVNYGYTF.

This clonotype has a count of ten or more. V is TRBV24-1 and J is TRBJ2-7; tentative D call: TRBD2 (5 bases). Trimming cost V 3 bases and J 2 bases, with 10 bases left between them. CDR1 KGHDR and CDR2 SFDVKD come from the germline V gene. The CDR3 has 14 residues. The CDR3 bases are TGTGCCACCAGTGATCCGGCCGGGACCTACGAGCAGTACTTC. This gives the protein CATSDPAGTYEQYF.

This clonotype occurred a few times. The chain joins TRBV29-1 to TRBJ2-3; D is undetermined. Deletions cut 4 bases from V and 0 bases from J, with 5 bases between. This CDR3 has 12 residues. From germline, CDR1 is SQVTM and CDR2 ANQGSEA. The CDR3, as DNA: TGCAGCGTTGCTACTAGCACAGATACGCAGTATTTT. Translation gives CSVATSTDTQYF.

This rearrangement joins TRBV12-3 or TRBV12-4 to TRBJ2-3, with 9 positions matching TRBD1. The CDR3 is 19 residues long. V lost 4 bases, J lost 2 bases, and 16 bases stayed unmatched. The CDR3: CASSSYPGQGPPYTDTQYF. Written as DNA, the CDR3 is TGTGCCAGCAGTTCCTATCCGGGACAGGGACCTCCTTACACAGATACGCAGTATTTT.

This clonotype came up a few times. The rearrangement links TRBV29-1 to TRBJ1-5; perhaps TRBD1 as D (6 bases). This CDR3 spans 13 amino acids. With 5 bases removed from V and 0 bases from J, the gap between germline ends came to 8 bases. Germline V gene lookup returns CDR1 SQVTM and CDR2 ANQGSEA. For the CDR3, the DNA is TGCAGCGTTCGAGGGGGTAGCAATCAGCCCCAGCATTTT. It translates to CSVRGGSNQPQHF.